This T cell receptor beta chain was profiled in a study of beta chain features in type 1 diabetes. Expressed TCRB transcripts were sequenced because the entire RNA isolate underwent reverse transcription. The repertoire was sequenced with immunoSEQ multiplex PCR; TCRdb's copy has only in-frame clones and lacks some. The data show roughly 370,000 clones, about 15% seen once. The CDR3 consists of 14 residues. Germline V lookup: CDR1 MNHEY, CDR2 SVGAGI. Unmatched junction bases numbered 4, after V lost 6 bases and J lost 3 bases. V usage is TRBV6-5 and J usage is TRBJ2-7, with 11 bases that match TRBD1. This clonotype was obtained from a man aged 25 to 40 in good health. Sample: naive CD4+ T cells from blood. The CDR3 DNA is TGTGCCAGCAGACTGGGACAGGGGGTCTACGAGCAGTACGTC. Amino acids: CASRLGQGVYEQYV.